Listed here are 29 T cell receptor beta chains from one sample, sequenced in a study of blood T cell repertoires in COVID-19. Clones were read by immunoSEQ multiplex PCR, and TCRdb kept only the in-frame ones, dropping some. Among about 50,000 clones listed, over 70% were seen once. The specimen sequenced was peripheral blood. The receptors here all came from a human donor with active COVID-19. The donor label of this sample is uncertain.

This rearrangement joins TRBV7-4 to TRBJ2-3; D is unresolved. The CDR3 sequence is 13 residues long. CDR1 SGHVT and CDR2 SQSDAQ come from the germline V gene. V lost 5 bases and J 2 bases, leaving 8 bases between the germline ends. CDR3 nucleotides: TGTGCCAGCAGCCCAAGAGACACAGATACGCAGTATTTT. It specifies CASSPRDTDTQYF.

CDR3 protein: CASSGQGSYDEQFF. Here the CDR3 DNA reads TGTGCCAGCAGCGGGCAGGGGAGTTATGATGAGCAGTTCTTC. This rearrangement joins TRBV27 to TRBJ2-1, with D tentatively TRBD1 (6 bases). The germline V gene has CDR1 MNHEY and CDR2 SMNVEV (reference sequence). The V and J ends lost 6 bases and 8 bases respectively, with 17 bases between them. The CDR3 covers 14 residues.

The V and J genes are TRBV2 and TRBJ1-1; the D is unclear. CDR3 size: 14 residues. Germline V lookup: CDR1 SNHLY, CDR2 FYNNEI. V dropped 6 bases and J dropped 1 base, with 12 bases sitting between them. The CDR3: CASSRYRENTEAFF. The CDR3 DNA reads TGTGCCAGCAGCCGATACAGAGAGAACACTGAAGCTTTCTTT.

V is TRBV28 and J is TRBJ2-7; 7 bases agree with TRBD1. The CDR3 covers 13 residues. Germline V gene sequence: CDR1 MDHEN, CDR2 SYDVKM. The J segment lost 2 bases and the V segment lost 7 bases, leaving 5 bases of the junction unmatched. As DNA, the CDR3 is TGTGCCAGCATGCGGACAGGCACCTACGAGCAGTACTTC. This sequence encodes CASMRTGTYEQYF.

This chain links TRBV28 with TRBJ2-1; the match to TRBD2 covers 10 bases. This CDR3 spans 17 amino acids. J was trimmed by 2 bases and V by 4 bases; bases with no gene match: 8. The V gene's germline CDR1 is MDHEN and CDR2 SYDVKM. The CDR3 reads CASSSTSGAPTYNEQFF. As DNA, the CDR3 is TGTGCCAGCAGTTCTACTAGCGGGGCCCCTACCTACAATGAGCAGTTCTTC.

The chain links TRBV6-6 to TRBJ2-7; 12 bases align to TRBD2. CDR3 length: 15 residues. The V and J ends lost 5 bases and 2 bases, in that order; junction bases with no gene match: 4. The V gene's germline CDR1 is MNHNY and CDR2 SVGAGI (reference sequence). This chain's CDR3 is CASSPPSGGAYEQYF. CDR3 sequence (DNA): TGTGCCAGCAGTCCCCCTAGCGGGGGGGCCTACGAGCAGTACTTC.

The chain combines TRBV7-9 with TRBJ2-5, with D unresolved. Germline V gives CDR1 SEHNR, CDR2 FQNEAQ (reference sequence). This CDR3 region has 14 residues. V shed 4 bases and J shed 1 base, with 10 bases lying between them. CDR3 DNA sequence: TGTGCCAGCAGCTCGGTCAAAGTCCAAGAGACCCAGTACTTC. Translation gives CASSSVKVQETQYF. Together with reference TRBV7-9 and TRBJ2-5, the CDR3 gives the full variable domain: DTGVSQNPRHKITKRGQNVTFRCDPISEHNRLYWYRQTLGQGPEFLTYFQNEAQLEKSRLLSDRFSAERPKGSFSTLEIQRTEQGDSAMYLCASSSVKVQETQYFGPGTRLLVL.

This clone was observed a single time. The V and J genes are TRBV4-2 and TRBJ2-7, with a weak D call TRBD2 (5 bases). Trimming took off 4 bases at V and 6 bases at J, with 10 bases between the two ends. The CDR3 is made up of 12 amino acids. Germline loops: CDR1 LGHNA, CDR2 YNFKEQ. CDR3 protein: CASSPLAGEQYF. The CDR3 DNA is TGTGCCAGCAGCCCCCTAGCTGGCGAGCAGTACTTC.

CDR3 DNA: TGTGCCAGCAGCTTAAGGACAGACCACAATGAGCAGTTCTTC. Encoded protein: CASSLRTDHNEQFF. The chain recombines TRBV7-9 with TRBJ2-1, with D tentatively TRBD1 (6 bases). The CDR3 is 14 amino acids. Germline V gene data show CDR1 as SEHNR and CDR2 as FQNEAQ (reference sequence). The V and J ends lost 2 bases and 5 bases respectively, with 10 bases between them.

The rearrangement uses TRBV2 and TRBJ1-1, with 8 bases matching TRBD1. The CDR3 is made up of 13 amino acids. Germline CDR1 SNHLY, CDR2 FYNNEI. V lost 8 bases and J lost 8; bases outside the gene matches: 10. The CDR3 loop is CASGRTGRSEAFF. The CDR3 nucleotides are TGTGCCAGCGGGAGGACAGGGCGCTCAGAAGCTTTCTTT.

There are a few counts of this clone. V usage is TRBV28 and J usage is TRBJ1-5, with 8 bases matching TRBD1. V dropped 2 bases and J dropped 9; count of bases not matched to a gene: 6. Germline CDR1 MDHEN, CDR2 SYDVKM. The CDR3 sequence is 14 residues long. The CDR3 loop is CASSLQGARSPQHF. In DNA form, the CDR3 reads TGTGCCAGCAGTTTACAGGGGGCGCGGTCGCCCCAGCATTTT.

CDR3 coding DNA: TGCGCCAGCAGCGAACAGGGGACTCAGCCCCAGCATTTT. Its protein product is CASSEQGTQPQHF. The rearrangement uses TRBV5-1 and TRBJ1-5, with 7 bases matching TRBD1. After removal of 4 bases from V and 6 bases from J, the junction contained 4 bases not matched to a gene. The CDR3 runs to 13 residues. The germline CDR1 and CDR2 sequences are SGHRS and YFSETQ.

This clone was counted between two and nine times. The chain joins TRBV7-2 to TRBJ2-7; D gene uncertain. In germline, CDR1 is SGHTA, CDR2 FQGNSA. V shed 1 base and J shed 6 bases, with 7 bases lying between them. The CDR3 contains 12 residues. The CDR3 DNA reads as TGTGCCAGCAGCTTAGAGGCAGGCGAGCAGTACTTC. Translation gives CASSLEAGEQYF.

The gene calls are TRBV9 and TRBJ1-1; D may be TRBD1 (5 bases). Per germline, CDR1 SGDLS and CDR2 YYNGEE. V lost 0 bases, J lost 5 bases, and 11 bases lay in between. The CDR3 runs to 14 residues. DNA of the CDR3: TGTGCCAGCAGCGTAGACGGGGGTTGGACTGAAGCTTTCTTT. Amino acids: CASSVDGGWTEAFF. Together with reference TRBV9 and TRBJ1-1, the CDR3 gives the full variable domain: DSGVTQTPKHLITATGQRVTLRCSPRSGDLSVYWYQQSLDQGLQFLIQYYNGEERAKGNILERFSAQQFPDLHSELNLSSLELGDSALYFCASSVDGGWTEAFFGQGTRLTVV.

The J gene is TRBJ2-3, the V gene TRBV6-4, with D tentatively TRBD1 (6 bases). CDR1 is MRHNA and CDR2 is SNTAGT in the germline V gene. The CDR3 loop spans 15 amino acids. The V end lost 6 bases, the J end lost 6 bases, and 19 bases lay between the germline ends. For the CDR3, the DNA is TGTGCCAGCAGCCCGTTAGGGGGTCCTCTTGATACGCAGTATTTT. Encoded protein: CASSPLGGPLDTQYF.

The rearrangement joins TRBV29-1 to TRBJ2-5, with 7 bases matching TRBD1. This CDR3 has 10 residues. Germline CDR1 SQVTM, CDR2 ANQGSEA. The trim removed 7 bases at V and 8 bases at J, leaving 4 bases unmatched. CDR3 DNA sequence: TGCAGCGGCCGACAGGGAACCCAGTACTTC. Its translation is CSGRQGTQYF.

This clone was seen once. The CDR3 region has the DNA TGTGCCGTCTCCAGGGGGCAGTCTTACAATGAGCAGTTCTTC. Protein: CAVSRGQSYNEQFF. The chain links TRBV10-3 to TRBJ2-1; 8 bases fit TRBD1. The CDR3 has 14 residues. From germline, CDR1 is ENHRY and CDR2 SYGVKD. The V segment lost 11 bases and the J segment 4 bases; nucleotides outside the gene matches: 10.

The chain employs TRBV7-2 and TRBJ2-1; TRBD1 might be the D (5 bases). Trimming took off 5 bases at V and 8 bases at J, with 13 bases between the two ends. The CDR3 has 13 residues. The germline V gene encodes CDR1 SGHTA and CDR2 FQGNSA. The CDR3 DNA reads TGTGCCAGCAGCCAACCAAGGGGCTATGAGCAGTTCTTC. It yields the protein CASSQPRGYEQFF.

The chain has TRBV5-1 and TRBJ2-3, with 10 bases aligning to TRBD2. The CDR3 contains 14 residues. J lost 2 bases, V lost 7 bases, and 4 bases had no gene match. The germline V gene encodes CDR1 SGHRS and CDR2 YFSETQ. CDR3 nucleotides: TGCGCCAGCTCTAGCGGGGGTGACACAGATACGCAGTATTTT. Protein: CASSSGGDTDTQYF. The full variable domain, rest sourced from reference TRBV5-1 and TRBJ2-3, is KAGVTQTPRYLIKTRGQQVTLSCSPISGHRSVSWYQQTPGQGLQFLFEYFSETQRNKGNFPGRFSGRQFSNSRSEMNVSTLELGDSALYLCASSSGGDTDTQYFGPGTRLTVL.

V gene TRBV3-1 (or the pseudogene TRBV3-2) combines with J gene TRBJ1-1, with D maybe TRBD1 (6 bases). The CDR3 contains 14 residues. Germline CDR1 is LGHDT and CDR2 is YNNKEL (reference sequence). V was cut by 5 bases and J by 12 bases, with 22 bases left in between. The CDR3 here is CASSLRTDRTLTFF. The CDR3 nucleotides are TGTGCCAGCAGCTTGCGGACAGACCGCACCCTGACTTTCTTT.

This rearrangement joins TRBV9 to TRBJ2-3; 10 nucleotides align to TRBD2. The CDR3 is made up of 17 amino acids. The V gene end was trimmed by 4 bases and the J gene end by 2 bases; junction bases not matched to a gene: 10. Looked up from germline, CDR1 is SGDLS and CDR2 is YYNGEE. Here the CDR3 reads CASSNLLAGGFTDTQYF. The CDR3 region has the DNA TGTGCCAGCAGCAACCTATTAGCGGGAGGATTCACAGATACGCAGTATTTT.

This chain joins TRBV6-5 and TRBJ2-7, with 7 bases fitting TRBD2. Germline V gives CDR1 MNHEY, CDR2 SVGAGI. The junction had 8 bases not matched to a gene; V was cut back by 6 bases and J by 0 bases. There are 15 residues in the CDR3. CDR3 nucleotide sequence: TGTGCCAGCAGCGGGGCGGGAGCGCACTCCTACGAGCAGTACTTC. Its translation is CASSGAGAHSYEQYF.

This chain uses TRBV3-1 (or the pseudogene TRBV3-2) with TRBJ1-1; 8 bases map to TRBD1. After removal of 7 bases from V and 1 base from J, the junction contained 11 bases not matched to a gene. Germline values: CDR1 LGHDT, CDR2 YNNKEL (reference sequence). The CDR3 totals 16 residues. The chain's CDR3 is CASNPMGTGQNTEAFF. Here the CDR3 DNA reads TGTGCCAGCAACCCGATGGGGACAGGCCAGAACACTGAAGCTTTCTTT.

The V call is TRBV18, the J call TRBJ2-1, with D hard to call. The CDR3 sequence is 14 residues long. The V gene lost 3 bases and the J gene lost 3 bases, with 9 bases spanning the gap. Germline V gene sequence: CDR1 KGHSH, CDR2 LQKENI. The CDR3 DNA reads TGTGCCAGCTCACCTGTCCCAAACTACAATGAGCAGTTCTTC. Its translation is CASSPVPNYNEQFF.

The count of this clone is one. The J gene is TRBJ2-7, the V gene TRBV11-2; no reliable D call. The CDR3 consists of 12 residues. In germline, CDR1 is SGHAT, CDR2 FQNNGV. The V end was cut by 1 base, the J end by 5 bases, with 6 bases between. CDR3 sequence (DNA): TGTGCCAGCAGCTTAGGCACTGACGAGCAGTACTTC. Encoded protein: CASSLGTDEQYF.

The gene calls are TRBV5-1 and TRBJ1-1; D gene unclear. CDR1 SGHRS and CDR2 YFSETQ come from the germline V gene. The V gene lost 5 bases and the J gene lost 2 bases, with 13 bases spanning the gap. The CDR3 totals 14 residues. CDR3 in amino acids: CASSDGVPNTEAFF. CDR3 coding DNA: TGCGCCAGCAGTGACGGGGTTCCAAACACTGAAGCTTTCTTT.

This chain links TRBV6-5 with TRBJ1-1; TRBD1 is a possible D gene (5 bases). Trimming removed 6 bases from V and 7 bases from J, with 15 bases in between. The CDR3 sequence is 13 residues long. The germline V gene has CDR1 MNHEY and CDR2 SVGAGI. This chain's CDR3 is CASSDRQSNEAFF. The CDR3 DNA reads TGTGCCAGCAGCGACAGACAATCGAATGAAGCTTTCTTT.

This chain joins TRBV4-3 and TRBJ2-2, with 9 bases fitting TRBD2. The CDR3 runs 16 residues. Unmatched junction bases numbered 9, after V lost 4 bases and J lost 6 bases. Germline-derived CDR1 and CDR2 are LGHNA and YSLEER. The CDR3 sequence is CASSRRTSGSAGELFF. DNA of the CDR3: TGCGCCAGCAGCCGCCGTACTAGCGGGTCGGCCGGGGAGCTGTTTTTT.

This clone was detected only once. This chain joins TRBV5-1 and TRBJ1-1, with 11 bases fitting TRBD1. Unmatched junction bases numbered 11, after V lost 4 bases and J lost 3 bases. The germline CDR1 and CDR2 sequences are SGHRS and YFSETQ. There are 17 residues in the CDR3. Here the CDR3 DNA reads TGCGCCAGCAGCCCAGGGACAGGGGGGAGGATAGACACTGAAGCTTTCTTT. It translates to CASSPGTGGRIDTEAFF. Full variable domain (outside the CDR3, taken from reference TRBV5-1 and TRBJ1-1): KAGVTQTPRYLIKTRGQQVTLSCSPISGHRSVSWYQQTPGQGLQFLFEYFSETQRNKGNFPGRFSGRQFSNSRSEMNVSTLELGDSALYLCASSPGTGGRIDTEAFFGQGTRLTVV.